This T cell receptor (beta chain) was obtained from a study of cytomegalovirus exposure and HLA in healthy donors. Study results and limitations: Later analysis identified some 16,000 TCR beta sequences associated with HLA alleles, using a false discovery rate threshold of 0.05. The likely origin of a cluster of highly shared sequence variants was a sequencing artifact. Cytomegalovirus status, reportedly, was diagnosed with high specificity and sensitivity by the classifier.

This CDR3 has 13 amino acids. Germline V gene lookup returns CDR1 MDHEN and CDR2 SYDVKM. Trimming took off 2 bases at V and 4 bases at J, with 8 bases between the two ends. Vbeta (60) and Jbeta (13) primers were used in the PCR. The protocol was immunoSEQ multiplex PCR, while the TCRdb copy is restricted to in-frame clones and leaves out a portion. Of 150,000 to 200,000 clones listed, 84% are singletons. On this clone: Its antigen is still unknown.

Source material: PBMCs. The clonotype originates from a man in his fifties in good health and CMV-seropositive. The V call is TRBV28, the J call TRBJ1-2, with D possibly TRBD1 on 6 matching bases. CDR3 DNA sequence: TGTGCCAGCAGTTTAGGGACACGCTATGGCTACACCTTC. It is translated as CASSLGTRYGYTF.